This T cell receptor (beta chain) was sequenced for a study of blood T cell repertoires in COVID-19. Study at large: Acute and convalescent COVID-19 samples came from the United States, Italy and Spain. The analysed material was cDNA or gDNA that came from T cells, B-cell-depleted T cells, or PBMCs.

Patients at the Seattle site were enrolled during active infection and followed longitudinally. This clone showed up just once. Germline values: CDR1 LNHNV, CDR2 YYDKDF (reference sequence). CDR3 size: 13 residues. Trimming left V 1 base short and J 4 bases short, with 7 bases between. Study processing details: Reference gene primer amplification gave nucleated cell count estimates. The data were produced by immunoSEQ multiplex PCR, yet TCRdb's version contains in-frame clones alone and is incomplete. For V, J and clone size, that table is used; D and trimming come from the DNA. The sample lists 330,000 or so clones; approximately 89% were seen once.

The sample taken for sequencing was peripheral blood. The clonotype comes from a woman aged 55-69 years with COVID-19, enrolled during active disease. The chain has TRBV15 and TRBJ1-2; D gene ambiguous. CDR3 sequence (DNA): TGTGCCACCAGCAGAGGAAGCTCCTATGGCTACACCTTC. It encodes CATSRGSSYGYTF. The whole variable domain, filled in from reference TRBV15 and TRBJ1-2, reads DAMVIQNPRYQVTQFGKPVTLSCSQTLNHNVMYWYQQKSSQAPKLLFHYYDKDFNNEADTPDNFQSRRPNTSFCFLDIRSPGLGDTAMYLCATSRGSSYGYTFGSGTRLTVV.